This T cell receptor (beta chain) was recorded in a study of cytomegalovirus exposure and HLA in healthy donors. In the case of this clone: Its antigen is unknown.

General observations from the study: Specific recognition of CMV antigens was confirmed in vitro for three chains (all CMV-associated).

Use of 60 Vbeta and 13 Jbeta primers characterized the PCR. Sequencing used immunoSEQ multiplex PCR; TCRdb keeps in-frame clones, though not all of them. The sample contains about 110,000 clones, 81% of which appear only once. The TCR originated in a man aged 30-40 years in good health and CMV-seronegative. The sequenced sample was PBMCs.

CDR3 sequence reads: CASREADGFF. DNA for the CDR3: TGCGCCAGCAGGGAAGCGGACGGTTTTTTT. This chain joins TRBV10-1 and TRBJ1-4; D is unclear. V was clipped by 6 bases and J by 17 bases, with 13 bases between them. Germline loops: CDR1 WNHNN, CDR2 SYGVQD (reference sequence). This CDR3 is 10 amino acids long.